Shown below are 11 T cell receptor beta chains from a single sample sequenced in a study of OX40 agonist ivuxolimab in advanced cancers. Sequencing used immunoSEQ multiplex PCR; TCRdb keeps in-frame clones, though not all of them. Counted here are approximately 45,000 clones, 88% occurring once; the ten biggest clones make up roughly a sixth. This sample comprised CD4+ or CD8+ T cells sorted from blood, obtained in a trial of the OX40 agonist ivuxolimab. The origin of the receptors is an adult with an advanced solid tumor such as melanoma, head and neck, liver or kidney cancer.

This chain joins TRBV28 and TRBJ1-1; the D is unclear. Trimming took 2 bases from V and 0 from J, leaving 1 base between them. Germline CDR1 is MDHEN and CDR2 is SYDVKM. The CDR3 consists of 12 residues. CDR3: CASSLLNTEAFF. The CDR3 DNA reads as TGTGCCAGCAGTTTACTGAACACTGAAGCTTTCTTT.

This rearrangement joins TRBV6-5 to TRBJ1-2; 9 bases align to TRBD1. Trimming at V came to 1 base and at J to 7 bases, leaving 7 bases not matched to a gene. CDR1 is MNHEY, CDR2 SVGAGI, per germline. CDR3 length equals 15 residues. Written as DNA, the CDR3 is TGTGCCAGCAGTTACTGCCGGGACAGGGCCTGTGGCTACACCTTC. Its protein product is CASSYCRDRACGYTF.

V and J are TRBV5-6 and TRBJ2-2; D is uncertain. From germline, CDR1 is SGHDT and CDR2 YYEEEE. The CDR3 is made up of 15 amino acids. V was shortened by 1 base and J by 4 bases, with 11 bases between the two germline ends. The chain's CDR3 is CASSLWSDPTGELFF. DNA of the CDR3: TGTGCCAGCAGCTTGTGGTCCGATCCCACCGGGGAGCTGTTTTTT.

This chain uses TRBV6-5 with TRBJ1-2; 7 bases are shared with TRBD1. CDR3 length: 15 residues. Germline V gives CDR1 MNHEY, CDR2 SVGAGI. With V trimmed by 4 bases and J by 8 bases, 13 bases remained unmatched. The CDR3 nucleotides read TGTGCCAGCAGTTTGGGACAGATCTCTGGGCTCGGCTACACCTTC. It yields the protein CASSLGQISGLGYTF.

The gene calls are TRBV4-2 and TRBJ1-5; unclear D gene. From germline, CDR1 is LGHNA and CDR2 YNFKEQ. The ends were cut back, 4 bases at V and 1 base at J, with 11 bases in the middle. The CDR3 consists of 15 residues. CDR3 sequence reads: CASSLDPGSNQPQHF. The DNA for the CDR3 is TGTGCCAGCAGCCTGGACCCGGGGAGCAATCAGCCCCAGCATTTT.

This chain uses TRBV13 with TRBJ2-5, with D possibly matching TRBD1 (6 bases). The V and J ends lost 5 bases and 5 bases respectively, with 12 bases between them. Germline CDR1 and CDR2: PRHDT and FYEKMQ (reference sequence). This CDR3 spans 13 amino acids. This CDR3 reads CASSPAGEETQYF. The CDR3 DNA is TGTGCCAGCAGCCCCGCAGGGGAGGAGACCCAGTACTTC. The full variable domain, in which reference TRBV13 and TRBJ2-5 provide the parts outside the CDR3, is AAGVIQSPRHLIKEKRETATLKCYPIPRHDTVYWYQQGPGQDPQFLISFYEKMQSDKGSIPDRFSAQQFSDYHSELNMSSLELGDSALYFCASSPAGEETQYFGPGTRLLVL.

This clone was detected once. CDR3 amino acids: CASRQTPGQGAGEQYV. The CDR3 DNA follows: TGTGCCAGCAGACAGACTCCGGGACAGGGGGCAGGGGAGCAGTACGTC. This rearrangement joins TRBV5-4 to TRBJ2-7; 12 nucleotides match TRBD1. The V gene's germline CDR1 is SGHNT and CDR2 YYREEE (reference sequence). This CDR3 has 16 amino acids. Trimming took 5 bases from V and 7 from J; bases not matched to a gene: 13.

About this clone: At one end the junction does not follow the germline gene, possibly because of a read error. Other nucleotide sequences from this sample produce the same CDR3. The chain combines TRBV11-1 with TRBJ1-5; unclear D gene. Per germline, CDR1 SGHAT and CDR2 FQDESV (reference sequence). The CDR3 consists of 13 residues. CDR3 sequence: CASSLTRDQPQHF. CDR3 coding DNA: TGTGCCAGCAGCTTGACACGGGATCAGCCCCAGCACTTT.

CDR3 sequence: CASSYNRGTEAFF. The CDR3 nucleotides read TGTGCCAGCAGTTACAATCGTGGGACTGAAGCTTTCTTT. This chain uses TRBV6-5 with TRBJ1-1, with D unclear. The germline gives CDR1 MNHEY, CDR2 SVGAGI. The CDR3 has 13 amino acids. With 2 bases removed from V and 5 bases from J, the gap between germline ends came to 9 bases.

J is TRBJ1-2 and V is TRBV25-1; 7 nucleotides match TRBD1. The CDR3 totals 13 residues. V trimming: 0 bases; J trimming: 11 bases; junction bases outside the gene matches: 6. The germline CDR1 and CDR2 sequences are MGHDK and SYGVNS. The CDR3 reads CASSEYGTVGYTF. The CDR3 nucleotides are TGTGCCAGCAGTGAATACGGGACAGTCGGTTACACCTTC.

This rearrangement joins TRBV7-9 to TRBJ2-1, with D unresolved. From germline, CDR1 is SEHNR and CDR2 FQNEAQ (reference sequence). V dropped 2 bases and J dropped 7 bases, with 6 bases sitting between them. The CDR3 sequence is 12 residues long. CDR3 DNA: TGTGCCAGCAGCTTACTTGAGAATGAGCAGTTCTTC. This codes for CASSLLENEQFF.